The sequence of this TCR beta chain was determined in a study of naive and memory T cell subsets. Study-wide points: Clonotypes are single alpha or beta chains, not paired receptors. Over 90% of naive TCR sequences appeared only once after error correction, unlike memory subsets. Activation and differentiation may alter RNA-based TCR counts. Especially in CD8 cells, naive repertoires contained a few larger clonotypes, possibly CD45RA-re-expressing memory cells.

Turning to this clonotype: Its specificity is not known. A much larger clone lies one base from this, so it may be a read error.

The CDR3 sequence is 12 residues long. Trimming cost V 3 bases and J 11 bases, with 16 bases left between them. Germline V gene sequence: CDR1 GTSNPN, CDR2 SVGIG (reference sequence). Two oligonucleotides, mixed equimolar, formed the beta constant-region primer covering TRBC1 and TRBC2. The ligated cDNA underwent four PCR rounds using SP2 and nested alpha and beta constant-region primers. From the UMI-ligation and nested PCR reads, TCRdb called clonotypes with MiXCR, one entry per CDR3 protein. The table lists about 90,000 distinct CDR3 sequences, 11% of them singletons. The receptor comes from a human donor in good health. Sequenced: naive CD4+ T cells from blood. V and J are TRBV30 and TRBJ1-1; D might be TRBD1 (5 bases). CDR3 bases: TGTGCCTGGAGAGCGACAGACACAAGGGCTTTCTTT. This codes for CAWRATDTRAFF.